The 9 T cell receptor beta chains below all came from one sample that was sequenced in a study of Ad26.COV2.S vaccination and SARS-CoV-2 variants. Method: immunoSEQ multiplex PCR; TCRdb's copy keeps in-frame clones and lacks some. Among fewer than 500,000 clones listed, approximately 92% were seen once. Treatment of the sample: about 20 received Ad26.COV2.S at low or high dose, single or two shots; roughly 5 received placebo; per-sample allocation not given. Sample collection was performed on day 63 after the first vaccine or placebo injection. The sequencing here drew on peripheral blood, taken in a trial of Ad26.COV2.S vaccine versus placebo. These receptors were obtained from a person aged 18-60 years who received the Ad26.COV2.S COVID-19 vaccine or a placebo.

V is TRBV5-6 and J is TRBJ1-4, with D tentatively TRBD1 (5 bases). The V gene lost 1 base and the J gene lost 2 bases, with 9 bases spanning the gap. Germline CDR1 SGHDT, CDR2 YYEEEE. The CDR3 covers 15 residues. The CDR3 DNA reads as TGTGCCAGCAGCTTGTTGGGGGTTACTAATGAAAAACTGTTTTTT. Translation gives CASSLLGVTNEKLFF.

The chain recombines TRBV13 with TRBJ2-5, with TRBD1 matching 11 bases. V shed 4 bases, J shed 2 bases, and the junction held 9 bases outside the gene matches. Germline V gene sequence: CDR1 PRHDT, CDR2 FYEKMQ (reference sequence). This CDR3 comprises 17 residues. The CDR3 loop is CASSSKLGTGGQETQYF. CDR3 bases: TGTGCCAGCAGCTCCAAATTAGGGACAGGGGGACAAGAGACCCAGTACTTC.

The chain joins TRBV4-1 to TRBJ2-4, with D possibly TRBD2 on 5 matching bases. The V end was cut by 0 bases, the J end by 1 base, with 13 bases between. Germline V CDR1 and CDR2: MGHRA, YSYEKL. This CDR3 has 17 amino acids. The DNA of the CDR3 is TGCGCCAGCAGCCAAGAGGGAGCCCCTGGGGCCAAAAACATTCAGTACTTC. This encodes CASSQEGAPGAKNIQYF.

The chain recombines TRBV19 with TRBJ2-2; 15 bases fit TRBD2. There are 18 residues in the CDR3. The V gene end was trimmed by 5 bases and the J gene end by 1 base; junction bases not matched to a gene: 5. The germline gives CDR1 LNHDA, CDR2 SQIVND (reference sequence). CDR3 in DNA: TGTGCCAGTAGTCCCGGACTAGCGGGAGGGAAGAACACCGGGGAGCTGTTTTTT. Translated: CASSPGLAGGKNTGELFF.

The rearrangement uses TRBV28 and TRBJ2-7, with no clear D. V lost 6 bases to trimming and J lost 3 bases, with 12 bases between them. CDR3 size: 13 residues. From germline, CDR1 is MDHEN and CDR2 SYDVKM. The CDR3 nucleotides are TGTGCCAGCAGGTCCCCTCAGAGCTACGAGCAGTACTTC. This gives the protein CASRSPQSYEQYF. Based on the CDR3 plus reference TRBV28 and TRBJ2-7, the full variable domain is DVKVTQSSRYLVKRTGEKVFLECVQDMDHENMFWYRQDPGLGLRLIYFSYDVKMKEKGDIPEGYSVSREKKERFSLILESASTNQTSMYLCASRSPQSYEQYFGPGTRLTVT.

The chain uses TRBV3-1 (or the pseudogene TRBV3-2) and TRBJ2-7, with TRBD2 matching over 9 bases. With 3 bases clipped from V and 6 bases from J, the junction kept 9 bases outside the gene matches. The CDR3 loop spans 15 amino acids. Germline V gene lookup returns CDR1 LGHDT and CDR2 YNNKEL (reference sequence). CDR3 sequence: CASSQTSGPGGEQYF. Here the CDR3 DNA reads TGTGCCAGCAGCCAGACTAGCGGTCCCGGAGGCGAGCAGTACTTC.

This rearrangement joins TRBV4-2 to TRBJ2-2, with 9 nucleotides matching TRBD2. This CDR3 spans 17 amino acids. With 0 bases clipped from V and 6 bases from J, the junction kept 8 bases outside the gene matches. Germline V gives CDR1 LGHNA, CDR2 YNFKEQ. The CDR3 DNA is TGTGCCAGCAGCCAAGAACCTAGCGGGATAAGCGCCGGGGAGCTGTTTTTT. Translating gives CASSQEPSGISAGELFF.

This sequence joins TRBV28 and TRBJ2-1; unclear D gene. Trimming left V 1 base short and J 6 bases short, with 13 bases between. Germline V gene sequence: CDR1 MDHEN, CDR2 SYDVKM. CDR3 length: 15 residues. This CDR3 reads CASSLLAPSGNEQFF. The CDR3 DNA is TGTGCCAGCAGTTTATTGGCTCCCTCGGGCAATGAGCAGTTCTTC. Full variable domain (outside the CDR3, taken from reference TRBV28 and TRBJ2-1): DVKVTQSSRYLVKRTGEKVFLECVQDMDHENMFWYRQDPGLGLRLIYFSYDVKMKEKGDIPEGYSVSREKKERFSLILESASTNQTSMYLCASSLLAPSGNEQFFGPGTRLTVL.

The gene calls are TRBV18 and TRBJ1-3; D is undetermined. This CDR3 region has 14 residues. Deletions cut 3 bases from V and 7 bases from J, with 13 bases between. Germline CDR1 is KGHSH and CDR2 is LQKENI. CDR3 nucleotides: TGTGCCAGCTCACCTTTAGGGCCGGAGAACACCATATATTTT. It specifies CASSPLGPENTIYF. Filled out from reference TRBV18 and TRBJ1-3, the complete variable domain reads NAGVMQNPRHLVRRRGQEARLRCSPMKGHSHVYWYRQLPEEGLKFMVYLQKENIIDESGMPKERFSAEFPKEGPSILRIQQVVRGDSAAYFCASSPLGPENTIYFGEGSWLTVV.